This T cell receptor (beta chain) was identified during a study of beta chain features in type 1 diabetes. About the study: Cells sorted and examined across all samples totaled roughly 100,000,000. Whole-study results and caveats: Within the patient group, naive, central memory and Treg TCRB repertoires appeared more similar to each other than within healthy donors. A moderate, significant TCRB CDR3 shortening appeared in type 1 diabetes across four CD4+ subsets. Cells with high TCR expression could be over-represented when cDNA is sequenced. For type 1 diabetes patients, VDJ junctions showed fewer insertions and more deletions.

The CDR3 runs 15 residues. Germline lookup yields CDR1 SGHVS and CDR2 FQNEAQ. Unmatched junction bases numbered 7, after V lost 6 bases and J lost 5 bases. This clone has just a few counts. Its target is unknown. Isolated RNA was reverse transcribed in full, so expressed TCRB transcripts were sequenced. Produced via immunoSEQ multiplex PCR; TCRdb's table is partial and in-frame only. The data show 300,000 to 350,000 clones, approximately 10% seen once. The genes are TRBV7-8 and TRBJ2-2, with 9 bases matching TRBD1. The clonotype originates from a man under 40 with type 1 diabetes. The sequencing sample was made of central memory CD4+ T cells from blood. The CDR3 reads CASSPGTGSTGELFF. The DNA for the CDR3 is TGTGCCAGCAGTCCCGGGACAGGGTCGACCGGGGAGCTGTTTTTT.